This T cell receptor (beta chain) was retrieved from a study of spatial heterogeneity in lung cancer. About the research overall: Bulk RNA-seq from matched material yielded a T cell module score that correlated strongly with TCR transcript counts in tumor regions. Study-wide results and limits: Counts of expanded intratumoral alpha and beta TCRs tracked tumor mutation counts.

The CDR3 is 15 residues long. Germline V lookup: CDR1 SGHTA, CDR2 FQGNSA. Trimming took 4 bases from V and 1 from J, leaving 13 bases between them. TCRdb reprocessed the 5' RACE reads with MiXCR, giving one entry per CDR3 protein. Of around 11,000 distinct CDR3 sequences in the sample, approximately 8% were seen once. This clonotype is termed medium-sized. Its antigen remains unidentified. Being off target in a library aimed at alpha chains, this beta chain has a size of little meaning. This sample's time point: sample taken at primary tumor resection. Samples came from 70 to 80 TRACERx patients with untreated early-stage lung cancer. No cell sorting; template was whole RNA from tumor, lung tissue or PBMC.

V usage is TRBV7-2 and J usage is TRBJ1-1; maybe TRBD1 (5 bases). This material consisted of lung tumor tissue, taken at surgery. The clonotype originates from a female donor with early-stage non-small cell lung cancer. The CDR3 loop reads CASSSGRVKNTEAFF. Written as DNA, the CDR3 is TGTGCCAGCAGCTCGGGCAGGGTAAAGAACACTGAAGCTTTCTTT.